This T cell receptor (beta chain) was identified in a study of T cell responses to AZD1222 COVID-19 vaccine (dated by TCRdb to the early 2020s). For context, the study as a whole: TCR sequencing covered more than 230 trial participants: 200 to 220 given two doses of AZD1222 and approximately 25 given two doses of MenACWY control vaccine. Trial participants were enrolled by age into subgroups of 18-55, 56-69 and 70-plus years, and around 150, 29 and 61 TCR-sequenced participants, respectively, were included in these subgroups.

Comments on this clone: Its antigen is still unknown. No much larger clone is present one base from it, and per-base qualities are unavailable.

What the time point label conveys for this sample: about 28 days (+/-7) after the second vaccine dose. AZD1222 recipients whose second dose came at about 4 weeks and those whose second dose came at about 12 weeks were combined into one group, since spike-specific TCR depth and breadth did not differ between the two schedules. Vaccinee samples were obtained from the UK trials COV001 and COV002, which included a single-blind randomized controlled phase 2/3 trial of AZD1222 (ChAdOx1 nCoV-19) in healthy adults. For TCRbeta chain sequencing, PBMC samples from trial participants were taken at day 0 and at day 28 after the second dose. Broader findings and caveats from the paper: Only five or six AZD1222 recipients were SARS-CoV-2 seropositive at baseline, limiting conclusions about previously exposed vaccinees. Participants were mostly white British, with more females than males. The authors suggested clonal diversity may have been underestimated. In the small 56-69-year group, the increase in depth fell short of significance, most likely because of low power. After two AZD1222 doses, spike-specific TCR breadth and depth were significantly higher than at day 0 and than in MenACWY recipients. Because no samples from the day 14 peak response were available, repertoires could be characterized only after the peak T cell response. Reportedly, close to half of the unique spike-specific TCRs recognized epitopes lying outside the regions that are mutated in the B.1.351 and B.1.1.7 variants. The whole spike protein was spanned by vaccine-associated CD4 TCRs, and dominant responses were seen in regions 160-218 and 743-854.

The CDR3 regions of human TCRbeta chains were analyzed by immunosequencing. The authors' pipeline ran thus. Repertoire TCRs were matched against a reference library of SARS-CoV-2-specific TCRs generated with the MIRA antigen-specificity platform. Breadth was defined as the fraction of unique TCRs that were SARS-CoV-2-associated. Depth was defined as the fraction of total T cells that were SARS-CoV-2-associated. Using the MIRA data, each spike-specific TCR was assigned both to the spike region to which the TCR was reactive and to a CD4 or CD8 class. Log10-transformed breadth and depth values were compared by one-way ANOVA with Sidak's multiple comparisons tests. TCRdb obtained this table from immuneACCESS and retained in-frame rearrangements with V and J assigned. These tables miss some clones; where compared with another copy, unresolved V genes account for less than half of the shortfall, and the remainder is unexplained. V and J calls and clone size are given by that table; D and trimming were obtained from the DNA. Counted in this sample were about 100,000 clones; around 92% of them appeared once. Roughly 9% of the sample goes to the ten largest clones.

This specimen was peripheral blood, taken 28 days after the second AZD1222 dose. This clonotype was sampled from an adult who received the AZD1222 COVID-19 vaccine.

In nucleotide form, the sequence is TGTGCCAGCAGTCCGGGACAGGGGGGTGGCTACACCTTC. Its coded protein is CASSPGQGGGYTF. Recombination linked TRBV5-6 to TRBJ1-2, with 11 central nucleotides matching TRBD1. The junction shows trimming of 5 bases on V and 7 bases on J, and the gene matches do not reach 4 bases of it. The germline V gene encodes CDR1 SGHDT and CDR2 YYEEEE. The CDR3 holds 13 amino acids from the cysteine to the phenylalanine. The retained sequence is limited to the CDR3, 39 bases, with the frame set at the first base.